The 20 T cell receptor beta chains listed next were all sequenced from one sample in a study of cytomegalovirus exposure and HLA in healthy donors. The PCR was carried out with 60 Vbeta primers and 13 Jbeta primers. Sequenced by immunoSEQ multiplex PCR; TCRdb stores in-frame clones only, minus some. This sample has tens of thousands of clones, with approximately 81% found just once. Sequenced: PBMCs. Receptor source: a woman between 35 and 50 years old in good health and CMV-seropositive.

The chain combines TRBV5-5 with TRBJ2-1; the D gene is possibly TRBD2 (5 bases). CDR3 length equals 14 residues. The germline V and J ends were trimmed by 0 bases and 5 bases, with 9 bases remaining between them. Germline lookup yields CDR1 SGHKS and CDR2 YYEKEE (reference sequence). CDR3 nucleotides: TGTGCCAGCAGCTTGGGAACTAGTCACAATGAGCAGTTCTTC. It yields the protein CASSLGTSHNEQFF.

The rearrangement links TRBV9 to TRBJ2-2, with D tentatively TRBD2 (6 bases). CDR3 length: 15 amino acids. The V gene's germline CDR1 is SGDLS and CDR2 YYNGEE. Deletions cut 0 bases from V and 5 bases from J, with 11 bases between. CDR3 in amino acids: CASSVGGLFTGELFF. CDR3 coding DNA: TGTGCCAGCAGCGTAGGGGGACTGTTTACCGGGGAGCTGTTTTTT.

V is TRBV5-6 and J is TRBJ1-2, with D maybe TRBD1 (5 bases). Trimming took off 4 bases at V and 6 bases at J, with 7 bases between the two ends. Germline CDR1 is SGHDT and CDR2 is YYEEEE. The CDR3 totals 11 residues. CDR3 protein: CASSLRDGYTF. The CDR3 DNA sequence: TGTGCCAGCAGCCTCAGGGATGGCTACACCTTC.

A few counts support this clone. The chain uses TRBV19 and TRBJ2-3; D remains ambiguous. CDR1 is LNHDA, CDR2 SQIVND, per germline (reference sequence). This CDR3 spans 14 amino acids. The V end was cut by 6 bases, the J end by 1 base, with 11 bases between. The CDR3 region is CASRWASGTDTQYF. The CDR3, as DNA: TGTGCCAGTAGATGGGCTTCGGGCACAGATACGCAGTATTTT.

This sequence joins TRBV28 and TRBJ2-1, with TRBD1 matching 10 bases. V lost 5 bases and J lost 2; bases outside the gene matches: 9. Germline V lookup: CDR1 MDHEN, CDR2 SYDVKM. The CDR3 length is 17 residues. CDR3 coding DNA: TGTGCCAGCAGTACCCCCGGGACAGGGGTGGCCTACAATGAGCAGTTCTTC. Its translation: CASSTPGTGVAYNEQFF.

This clone was seen just once. CDR3 DNA sequence: TGTGCCAGCAGCCCCCGGACAGATCCTAACGAGCAGTACTTC. It encodes CASSPRTDPNEQYF. V usage is TRBV11-3 and J usage is TRBJ2-7; a weak D match, TRBD1 (6 bases). The CDR3 has 14 residues. Per the germline V gene, CDR1 is SGHNT and CDR2 is YENEEA. Trimming left V 5 bases short and J 5 bases short, with 16 bases between.

This chain links TRBV7-9 with TRBJ2-5; D is undetermined. CDR3 length equals 16 residues. CDR1 is SEHNR, CDR2 FQNEAQ, per germline (reference sequence). The V end was cut by 5 bases, the J end by 2 bases, with 18 bases between. The CDR3 here is CASSVPIPLRQETQYF. The CDR3 nucleotides read TGTGCCAGCAGCGTCCCAATCCCTTTGAGGCAAGAGACCCAGTACTTC.

V gene TRBV15 combines with J gene TRBJ2-7; 9 bases line up with TRBD1. J lost 2 bases, V lost 0 bases, and 5 bases had no gene match. The CDR3 consists of 16 residues. The germline CDR1 and CDR2 sequences are LNHNV and YYDKDF (reference sequence). CDR3 sequence: CATSRDAGTGTYEQYF. The CDR3 nucleotides read TGTGCCACCAGCAGAGACGCCGGGACAGGGACCTACGAGCAGTACTTC.

The gene calls are TRBV5-4 and TRBJ2-1; D may be TRBD1 (6 bases). V was cut by 0 bases and J by 6 bases, with 19 bases left in between. This CDR3 is 17 amino acids long. Germline V CDR1 and CDR2: SGHNT, YYREEE (reference sequence). CDR3 DNA: TGTGCCAGCAGCTTGGTGGGGGCGCGGGCACAGTTCAATGAGCAGTTCTTC. It translates to CASSLVGARAQFNEQFF.

The J gene is TRBJ1-1, the V gene TRBV5-6, with D possibly matching TRBD1 (6 bases). CDR1 is SGHDT and CDR2 is YYEEEE in the germline V gene. Trimming shortened V by 0 bases and J by 0 bases, and 12 bases separated the two germline ends. The CDR3 has 16 amino acids. This CDR3 is CASSLEPRGLNTEAFF. The CDR3 DNA sequence: TGTGCCAGCAGCTTGGAACCCAGGGGCCTGAACACTGAAGCTTTCTTT.

The V gene is TRBV30, the J gene TRBJ1-1, with D perhaps matching TRBD1 (5 bases). This CDR3 has 12 residues. Trimming removed 3 bases from V and 6 bases from J, with 11 bases in between. Germline V gene sequence: CDR1 GTSNPN, CDR2 SVGIG (reference sequence). CDR3 in amino acids: CAWSKGFPEAFF. In DNA, the CDR3 is TGTGCCTGGAGCAAGGGGTTCCCTGAAGCTTTCTTT. Together with reference TRBV30 and TRBJ1-1, the CDR3 gives the full variable domain: SQTIHQWPATLVQPVGSPLSLECTVEGTSNPNLYWYRQAAGRGLQLLFYSVGIGQISSEVPQNLSASRPQDRQFILSSKKLLLSDSGFYLCAWSKGFPEAFFGQGTRLTVV.

The genes are TRBV2 and TRBJ1-1; 10 bases are shared with TRBD1. Trimming cost V 6 bases and J 0 bases; bases outside gene matches: 10. The CDR3 extends over 17 amino acids. CDR1 is SNHLY and CDR2 is FYNNEI in the germline V gene. In nucleotides, the CDR3 is TGTGCCAGCAGCGACCCCGGGACAGGGGATATGAACACTGAAGCTTTCTTT. Its translation is CASSDPGTGDMNTEAFF.

This clone was seen a few times. V usage is TRBV21-1 and J usage is TRBJ2-1; TRBD2 is the table's D call, not checked against the DNA. TRBV21-1 is classified as a pseudogene. The length of the CDR3 is 15 residues. This chain's CDR3 is CASRSREKSMGEQFF. For the CDR3, the DNA is TGTGCCAGCAGAAGCCGGGAAAAATCAATGGGTGAGCAGTTCTTC.

This clone was picked up one time. The chain joins TRBV27 to TRBJ1-4, with 8 bases lining up with TRBD1. Germline CDR1 MNHEY, CDR2 SMNVEV (reference sequence). J gave up 8 bases and V 5 bases, and 10 bases lay outside the gene matches. CDR3 length: 15 amino acids. The CDR3 nucleotides read TGTGCCAGCAGTCCTGGGACAGGTAGAGGCGAAAAACTGTTTTTT. This gives the protein CASSPGTGRGEKLFF.

J is TRBJ1-3 and V is TRBV4-1; D is unclear. V lost 3 bases and J lost 2, with 11 bases in between. The CDR3 runs to 15 residues. Germline CDR1 MGHRA, CDR2 YSYEKL. CDR3 loop: CASSQGDMAGNTIYF. The CDR3 DNA reads TGCGCCAGCAGCCAGGGAGACATGGCTGGAAACACCATATATTTT.

CDR3 region: CASSLDSRLYTEAFF. In nucleotides, the CDR3 is TGTGCCAGCAGCTTGGATTCCAGGCTTTACACTGAAGCTTTCTTT. This rearrangement joins TRBV7-2 to TRBJ1-1; D remains unclear. The CDR3 runs to 15 residues. Trimming took off 3 bases at V and 3 bases at J, with 14 bases between the two ends. CDR1 and CDR2 from the germline V gene are SGHTA and FQGNSA.

V is TRBV30 and J is TRBJ1-1, with TRBD1 matching over 7 bases. The CDR3 covers 14 residues. V trimming: 6 bases; J trimming: 6 bases; junction bases outside the gene matches: 13. Germline V gene sequence: CDR1 GTSNPN, CDR2 SVGIG (reference sequence). Here the CDR3 DNA reads TGTGCCTGCAAATTACAGGGGTTTGCCGCTGAAGCTTTCTTT. Its protein product is CACKLQGFAAEAFF.

This clone was seen once. This chain links TRBV30 with TRBJ1-6; D might be TRBD1 (5 bases). V gave up 1 base and J gave up 8 bases, with 9 bases separating them. Germline lookup yields CDR1 GTSNPN and CDR2 SVGIG (reference sequence). The CDR3 length is 13 residues. The CDR3 bases are TGTGCCTGGAGTGCGCCAGGGTATTCACCCCTCCACTTT. Amino acids: CAWSAPGYSPLHF.

In regard to this clone: The same CDR3 is also encoded by other DNA sequences in this sample. The chain joins TRBV7-6 to TRBJ2-7, with a possible D match to TRBD2 (5 bases). V was cut by 1 base and J by 2 bases, with 6 bases left in between. The germline V gene encodes CDR1 SGHVS and CDR2 FNYEAQ. The CDR3 spans 13 residues. Written as DNA, the CDR3 is TGTGCCAGCAGCTTAGGGGAGCCCTACGAGCAGTACTTC. It encodes CASSLGEPYEQYF.

The rearrangement joins TRBV7-3 to TRBJ2-7; D perhaps matches TRBD2 (6 bases). From germline, CDR1 is SGHTA and CDR2 FQGTGA. The CDR3 spans 14 residues. V shed 6 bases and J shed 7 bases, with 19 bases lying between them. CDR3 region: CASSYRPGVGEQYF. CDR3 coding DNA: TGTGCCAGCAGTTACCGCCCGGGGGTAGGGGAGCAGTACTTC.